Each of the 27 T cell receptor beta chains below was sequenced from the same sample in a study of blood T cell repertoires in COVID-19. Libraries were prepared by immunoSEQ multiplex PCR; TCRdb keeps only in-frame clonotypes and omits some of them. The data hold fewer than 250,000 clones, with 83% observed a single time. Sequences were obtained from peripheral blood. These receptors all stem from a human donor in a cohort sampled during active COVID-19.

The CDR3 protein is CASSLDRVETGELFF. DNA of the CDR3: TGTGCCAGCAGCTTGGACAGGGTTGAAACCGGGGAGCTGTTTTTT. The V gene is TRBV5-4, the J gene TRBJ2-2; TRBD1 might be the D (6 bases). The CDR3 runs 15 residues. Trimming removed 0 bases from V and 5 bases from J, with 11 bases in between. The V gene's germline CDR1 is SGHNT and CDR2 YYREEE (reference sequence). The variable domain in full, completed from reference TRBV5-4 and TRBJ2-2, reads ETGVTQSPTHLIKTRGQQVTLRCSSQSGHNTVSWYQQALGQGPQFIFQYYREEENGRGNFPPRFSGLQFPNYSSELNVNALELDDSALYLCASSLDRVETGELFFGEGSRLTVL.

V usage is TRBV28 and J usage is TRBJ2-2, with 8 bases lining up with TRBD1. Germline CDR1 reads MDHEN; CDR2 reads SYDVKM. V lost 5 bases to trimming and J lost 5 bases; unmatched junction nucleotides: 1. There are 13 residues in the CDR3. This CDR3 is CASSRQGTGELFF. CDR3 DNA sequence: TGTGCCAGCAGTAGACAGGGGACCGGGGAGCTGTTTTTT.

This sequence joins TRBV28 and TRBJ1-2, with D possibly TRBD1 on 5 matching bases. The CDR3 runs to 13 residues. CDR1 and CDR2 (germline): MDHEN, SYDVKM. Trimming took off 10 bases at V and 7 bases at J, with 19 bases between the two ends. CDR3 protein: CAIRGRIQGGYTF. The CDR3 DNA is TGTGCCATCAGAGGGCGAATCCAGGGTGGCTACACCTTC.

CDR3 sequence: CASTVGRLTDTQYF. The CDR3 DNA is TGTGCCAGTACCGTGGGGAGGTTGACAGATACGCAGTATTTT. The chain combines TRBV19 with TRBJ2-3, with D tentatively TRBD2 (6 bases). Germline V gene lookup returns CDR1 LNHDA and CDR2 SQIVND (reference sequence). With 7 bases removed from V and 3 bases from J, the gap between germline ends came to 14 bases. CDR3 size: 14 residues.

There are a few counts of this clone. V and J are TRBV19 and TRBJ1-6; D unresolved. Per the germline V gene, CDR1 is LNHDA and CDR2 is SQIVND (reference sequence). CDR3 length equals 15 residues. Trimming shortened V by 6 bases and J by 6 bases, and 15 bases separated the two germline ends. CDR3 DNA: TGTGCCAGTAGGCCCTACGGGAGTAGTAATTCACCCCTCCACTTT. Protein: CASRPYGSSNSPLHF.

V and J are TRBV11-2 and TRBJ2-5, with 8 bases that match TRBD2. CDR3 length equals 16 residues. Germline lookup yields CDR1 SGHAT and CDR2 FQNNGV. V trimming: 5 bases; J trimming: 5 bases; junction bases outside the gene matches: 13. CDR3 coding DNA: TGTGCCAGCAGCATTCAGCGGGGGAGGTTCCGGGAGACCCAGTACTTC. Its translation: CASSIQRGRFRETQYF.

Only one count was recorded for this clone. The rearrangement uses TRBV7-2 and TRBJ1-6, with 12 bases fitting TRBD1. V lost 5 bases and J lost 11; bases outside the gene matches: 10. The CDR3 is 16 residues long. CDR1 is SGHTA, CDR2 FQGNSA, per germline. In nucleotides, the CDR3 is TGTGCCAGCAGCGCCTCCGGGACAGGGGGCCAGACACCCCTCCACTTT. It specifies CASSASGTGGQTPLHF. The full variable domain, with the rest looked up from reference TRBV7-2 and TRBJ1-6, is GAGVSQSPSNKVTEKGKDVELRCDPISGHTALYWYRQSLGQGLEFLIYFQGNSAPDKSGLPSDRFSAERTGGSVSTLTIQRTQQEDSAVYLCASSASGTGGQTPLHFGNGTRLTVT.

This clone was seen a few times. CDR3 amino acids: CASRRLTQTPTGELFF. CDR3 DNA sequence: TGCGCCAGCAGACGATTGACACAGACCCCCACCGGGGAGCTGTTTTTT. V and J are TRBV5-1 and TRBJ2-2, with D unclear. Germline CDR1 reads SGHRS; CDR2 reads YFSETQ. V was cut by 5 bases and J by 4 bases, with 18 bases left in between. The CDR3 totals 16 residues. The complete variable domain, with remaining parts taken from reference TRBV5-1 and TRBJ2-2, reads KAGVTQTPRYLIKTRGQQVTLSCSPISGHRSVSWYQQTPGQGLQFLFEYFSETQRNKGNFPGRFSGRQFSNSRSEMNVSTLELGDSALYLCASRRLTQTPTGELFFGEGSRLTVL.

Comments on this clone: Other DNA variants within this sample encode the same CDR3. The V call is TRBV5-1, the J call TRBJ2-7; TRBD1 agrees at 7 bases. CDR3 length: 12 residues. Germline loops: CDR1 SGHRS, CDR2 YFSETQ. The trim removed 2 bases at V and 5 bases at J, leaving 1 base unmatched. The CDR3 DNA reads as TGCGCCAGCAGCTTAGACAGGGACGAGCAGTACTTC. Its protein product is CASSLDRDEQYF.

The table lists this clone with a count of one. J is TRBJ2-2 and V is TRBV12-5; the match to TRBD1 covers 11 bases. The germline CDR1 and CDR2 sequences are LGHNT and FRNRAP. The CDR3 consists of 16 residues. V lost 1 base and J lost 4; bases outside the gene matches: 2. CDR3 region: CASGLGTGGGTGELFF. In nucleotides, the CDR3 is TGTGCTAGTGGTTTGGGGACAGGGGGCGGCACCGGGGAGCTGTTTTTT.

The genes are TRBV6-5 and TRBJ2-5; D possibly corresponds to TRBD1 (5 bases). The CDR3 runs 14 residues. The V end lost 4 bases, the J end lost 0 bases, and 9 bases lay between the germline ends. Germline CDR1 reads MNHEY; CDR2 reads SVGAGI. The CDR3 nucleotides read TGTGCCAGCAGTTTGGACACCTACCAAGAGACCCAGTACTTC. Protein: CASSLDTYQETQYF.

The chain links TRBV5-1 to TRBJ2-5; 9 nucleotides match TRBD1. Germline CDR1 and CDR2: SGHRS and YFSETQ. The V gene end was trimmed by 3 bases and the J gene end by 4 bases; junction bases not matched to a gene: 7. CDR3 size: 15 residues. The CDR3 nucleotides are TGCGCCAGCAGCTGGGGGGACAGGGTGGGAGAGACCCAGTACTTC. Its translation: CASSWGDRVGETQYF.

The chain couples TRBV7-9 to TRBJ1-4; the match to TRBD1 covers 9 bases. This CDR3 is built from 15 residues. The ends lost 2 bases at V and 12 bases at J; junction bases unmatched: 10. CDR1 and CDR2 from the germline V gene are SEHNR and FQNEAQ (reference sequence). The CDR3 loop is CASSLSVDRGSELFF. The CDR3 coding sequence is TGTGCCAGCAGCTTATCCGTGGACAGGGGATCGGAACTGTTTTTT.

V gene TRBV3-1 (or the pseudogene TRBV3-2) combines with J gene TRBJ1-6; the match to TRBD1 covers 7 bases. The germline V gene encodes CDR1 LGHDT and CDR2 YNNKEL (reference sequence). Trimming cost V 4 bases and J 5 bases; bases outside gene matches: 8. This CDR3 has 16 residues. The CDR3 nucleotides are TGTGCCAGCAGCCGTGACAGGGCCTCTAATAATTCACCCCTCCACTTT. Protein product: CASSRDRASNNSPLHF.

The chain employs TRBV28 and TRBJ1-1; TRBD1 matches at 8 bases. V lost 4 bases and J lost 1; bases outside the gene matches: 8. This CDR3 spans 16 amino acids. Germline-derived CDR1 and CDR2 are MDHEN and SYDVKM. CDR3 bases: TGTGCCAGCAGTTCCCCGGGACAGGCTCCGAACACTGAAGCTTTCTTT. Protein: CASSSPGQAPNTEAFF.

The gene calls are TRBV10-3 and TRBJ1-5, with 7 bases lining up with TRBD1. After removal of 8 bases from V and 5 bases from J, the junction contained 6 bases not matched to a gene. The CDR3 runs to 13 residues. Germline V gives CDR1 ENHRY, CDR2 SYGVKD. The CDR3 nucleotides are TGTGCCATCGGGGAAGGGGGCGATCAGCCCCAGCATTTT. Protein product: CAIGEGGDQPQHF.

Only a few counts were recorded for this clone. The sample contains more than one DNA sequence encoding this CDR3. The V and J genes are TRBV18 and TRBJ1-1; D may be TRBD1 (6 bases). V lost 3 bases and J lost 1, with 9 bases in between. There are 14 residues in the CDR3. The germline V gene has CDR1 KGHSH and CDR2 LQKENI. CDR3 DNA sequence: TGTGCCAGCTCACCGCGACAGGAGAACACTGAAGCTTTCTTT. Encoded protein: CASSPRQENTEAFF.

Remarks on this clone: Other nucleotide sequences from this sample produce the same CDR3. V is TRBV5-4 and J is TRBJ2-4; TRBD1 is a possible D gene (5 bases). The germline CDR1 and CDR2 sequences are SGHNT and YYREEE (reference sequence). The CDR3 is 16 residues long. Trimming left V 0 bases short and J 0 bases short, with 10 bases between. CDR3 amino acids: CASSLGGQLAKNIQYF. The CDR3 DNA follows: TGTGCCAGCAGCTTGGGGGGCCAGCTAGCCAAAAACATTCAGTACTTC.

The rearrangement links TRBV7-9 to TRBJ1-1; no definite D call. This CDR3 spans 13 amino acids. Trimming shortened V by 5 bases and J by 8 bases, and 15 bases separated the two germline ends. Germline CDR1 SEHNR, CDR2 FQNEAQ (reference sequence). The CDR3: CASSIPGHSEAFF. The CDR3 DNA sequence: TGTGCCAGCAGCATCCCTGGGCACAGCGAAGCTTTCTTT.

There are a few counts of this clone. This rearrangement joins TRBV13 to TRBJ1-4; D is ambiguous. The CDR3 totals 16 residues. The germline gives CDR1 PRHDT, CDR2 FYEKMQ (reference sequence). Trimming removed 3 bases from V and 3 bases from J, with 14 bases in between. CDR3 protein: CASSFAGLQANEKLFF. The DNA for the CDR3 is TGTGCCAGCAGCTTTGCAGGACTCCAGGCTAATGAAAAACTGTTTTTT.

V gene TRBV5-1 combines with J gene TRBJ2-1, with TRBD2 matching over 7 bases. The CDR3 spans 15 residues. Germline CDR1 is SGHRS and CDR2 is YFSETQ. J lost 5 bases, V lost 1 base, and 6 bases had no gene match. The CDR3 loop reads CASSLYSGGNNEQFF. The CDR3 bases are TGCGCCAGCAGCTTGTATTCGGGAGGTAACAATGAGCAGTTCTTC.

The chain employs TRBV29-1 and TRBJ2-5, with TRBD1 matching over 8 bases. Trimming removed 2 bases from V and 5 bases from J; junction bases left unmatched: 10. Per the germline V gene, CDR1 is SQVTM and CDR2 is ANQGSEA. The CDR3 covers 15 residues. This CDR3 reads CSVELRTGGRETQYF. The CDR3 DNA is TGCAGCGTTGAACTCCGAACAGGGGGTAGGGAGACCCAGTACTTC. The variable domain in full, completed from reference TRBV29-1 and TRBJ2-5, reads SAVISQKPSRDICQRGTSLTIQCQVDSQVTMMFWYRQQPGQSLTLIATANQGSEATYESGFVIDKFPISRPNLTFSTLTVSNMSPEDSSIYLCSVELRTGGRETQYFGPGTRLLVL.

The J gene is TRBJ1-2, the V gene TRBV10-3, with D perhaps TRBD1 (6 bases). This CDR3 has 15 amino acids. Trimming pared 0 bases from V and 3 bases from J, leaving 11 bases between. Germline V lookup: CDR1 ENHRY, CDR2 SYGVKD. The CDR3: CAISESDRLHYGYTF. In nucleotides, the CDR3 is TGTGCCATCAGTGAGTCTGACAGGCTCCACTATGGCTACACCTTC.

The V and J genes are TRBV7-9 and TRBJ1-2, with TRBD1 as a possible D gene (5 bases). Trimming shortened V by 1 base and J by 4 bases, and 16 bases separated the two germline ends. This CDR3 has 16 amino acids. The V gene's germline CDR1 is SEHNR and CDR2 FQNEAQ (reference sequence). CDR3 coding DNA: TGTGCCAGCAGCTTAGTGCAGGGCCCTACTCCCTATGGCTACACCTTC. This sequence encodes CASSLVQGPTPYGYTF.

This sequence joins TRBV12-5 and TRBJ2-1; 14 positions agree with TRBD2. The CDR3 is made up of 16 amino acids. Germline V gives CDR1 LGHNT, CDR2 FRNRAP. Trimming removed 1 base from V and 7 bases from J; junction bases left unmatched: 3. The CDR3 DNA reads as TGTGCTAGTGGTTTGGCGGGACTAGCGGGAGAGAATGAGCAGTTCTTC. Translating it yields CASGLAGLAGENEQFF.

This clone was detected once. The chain employs TRBV10-1 and TRBJ2-5, with D tentatively TRBD2 (5 bases). Trimming pared 4 bases from V and 1 base from J, leaving 7 bases between. CDR3 size: 13 residues. Germline V gives CDR1 WNHNN, CDR2 SYGVQD (reference sequence). This chain's CDR3 is CASSGGLQETQYF. The DNA for the CDR3 is TGCGCCAGCAGTGGAGGACTCCAAGAGACCCAGTACTTC.

The chain uses TRBV6-1 and TRBJ2-7; tentatively, D is TRBD1 (6 bases). Germline V CDR1 and CDR2: MNHNS, SASEGT. The CDR3 is made up of 12 amino acids. The ends were cut back, 2 bases at V and 9 bases at J, with 11 bases in the middle. This chain's CDR3 is CASSESGARQYF. The DNA of the CDR3 is TGTGCCAGCAGTGAATCAGGGGCTAGGCAGTACTTC.